This TCR beta chain was sequenced in a study of cytomegalovirus exposure and HLA in healthy donors. Primers for the PCR totalled 60 Vbeta and 13 Jbeta. The repertoire was sequenced with immunoSEQ multiplex PCR; TCRdb's copy has only in-frame clones and lacks some. The repertoire holds about 200,000 clones, roughly four fifths seen once, with less than 3% in the top ten. V lost 5 bases, J lost 6 bases, and 16 bases lay in between. The CDR3 is 15 amino acids. Germline loops: CDR1 LNHDA, CDR2 SQIVND (reference sequence). The receptor was isolated from a woman aged 40 to 50 in good health and CMV-seronegative. The V and J genes are TRBV19 and TRBJ2-2; tentative D call: TRBD2 (6 bases). The sequenced sample was PBMCs. This CDR3 is CASSPSGERSGELFF. As DNA, the CDR3 is TGTGCCAGTAGTCCCTCGGGGGAGAGGTCCGGGGAGCTGTTTTTT.